One and the same sample provided the 24 T cell receptor beta chains below, sequenced in a study of CD8+ T cells in alopecia areata. The treatment: oral pan-JAK inhibitor, 5-10 mg twice daily. RNA, once extracted, was reverse transcribed into cDNA for use as the sequencing template. Only in-frame clones appear in the TCRdb table, and some are missing; sequencing was by immunoSEQ multiplex PCR. The profile shows over 150,000 clones, roughly three fifths of them singletons. The material sequenced was CD4+ T cells sorted from blood, taken at week 4, from a patient treated with tofacitinib. Receptors originate from a human donor with alopecia areata.

The chain employs TRBV11-2 and TRBJ2-5; no definite D call. Germline V lookup: CDR1 SGHAT, CDR2 FQNNGV. Between the trimmed V and J ends, which lost 1 base and 5 bases, there was a span of 8 bases. The CDR3 length is 13 residues. CDR3 nucleotide sequence: TGTGCCAGCAGCTTAGTTCGGGTGGAGACCCAGTACTTC. Protein sequence: CASSLVRVETQYF.

This chain links TRBV30 with TRBJ1-4, with 8 nucleotides matching TRBD1. CDR1 is GTSNPN and CDR2 is SVGIG in the germline V gene (reference sequence). Trimming removed 3 bases from V and 7 bases from J; junction bases left unmatched: 4. This CDR3 has 13 amino acids. The CDR3 nucleotides are TGTGCCTGGAGGCCGGGACAGGTTGAAAAACTGTTTTTT. It yields the protein CAWRPGQVEKLFF. Supplemented by reference TRBV30 and TRBJ1-4, the full variable domain reads SQTIHQWPATLVQPVGSPLSLECTVEGTSNPNLYWYRQAAGRGLQLLFYSVGIGQISSEVPQNLSASRPQDRQFILSSKKLLLSDSGFYLCAWRPGQVEKLFFGSGTQLSVL.

The chain couples TRBV29-1 to TRBJ2-1; D perhaps matches TRBD2 (5 bases). CDR3 length equals 15 residues. Germline assignment: CDR1 SQVTM and CDR2 ANQGSEA. V was trimmed by 4 bases and J by 5 bases, leaving 18 bases between them. CDR3 in DNA: TGCAGCGTTGGGGTGAGGGCGTGGAATGACAATGAGCAGTTCTTC. Protein sequence: CSVGVRAWNDNEQFF.

The chain joins TRBV6-5 to TRBJ1-1, with TRBD1 as a possible D gene (5 bases). Germline V gene sequence: CDR1 MNHEY, CDR2 SVGAGI. The CDR3 covers 12 residues. V lost 5 bases and J lost 8, with 12 bases in between. The CDR3 protein is CASSEGRSEAFF. The CDR3 DNA sequence: TGTGCCAGCAGTGAGGGACGGTCAGAAGCTTTCTTT.

V is TRBV15 and J is TRBJ2-7, with no clear D. Trimming removed 1 base at V and 7 bases at J, with 14 bases between. Per germline, CDR1 LNHNV and CDR2 YYDKDF (reference sequence). CDR3 size: 14 residues. The DNA of the CDR3 is TGTGCCACCAGCAGAGTAAGGCAGAGTGGAGAGCAGTACTTC. As protein: CATSRVRQSGEQYF.

This clone was seen only once. J is TRBJ2-5 and V is TRBV30, with TRBD2 as a possible D gene (7 bases). CDR3 length: 13 residues. V gave up 5 bases and J gave up 4 bases, with 14 bases separating them. From germline, CDR1 is GTSNPN and CDR2 SVGIG (reference sequence). The CDR3, as DNA: TGTGCCTGGGCAACGGGGGGCGGAGAGACCCAGTACTTC. This sequence encodes CAWATGGGETQYF.

This clone was seen only a few times. The V gene is TRBV30, the J gene TRBJ1-1; TRBD1 agrees at 7 bases. J lost 1 base, V lost 4 bases, and 0 bases had no gene match. Germline CDR1 is GTSNPN and CDR2 is SVGIG (reference sequence). The CDR3 runs to 12 residues. The CDR3 protein is CAWNRGNTEAFF. The DNA for the CDR3 is TGTGCCTGGAACAGGGGGAACACTGAAGCTTTCTTT.

This chain connects TRBV2 to TRBJ2-5, with TRBD1 as a possible D gene (5 bases). Germline loops: CDR1 SNHLY, CDR2 FYNNEI. Trimming left V 6 bases short and J 5 bases short, with 16 bases between. The CDR3 is 14 amino acids. CDR3 in amino acids: CASRQEFYGETQYF. The CDR3 nucleotides are TGTGCCAGCAGACAGGAATTCTATGGGGAGACCCAGTACTTC.

The chain carries TRBV28 and TRBJ1-5, with D uncertain. V gave up 6 bases and J gave up 0 bases, with 6 bases separating them. This CDR3 contains 13 residues. Germline CDR1 MDHEN, CDR2 SYDVKM. DNA of the CDR3: TGTGCCAGCAGCCAGGATAGCAATCAGCCCCAGCATTTT. This sequence encodes CASSQDSNQPQHF.

V is TRBV9 and J is TRBJ1-2, with D perhaps matching TRBD1 (5 bases). Trimming left V 5 bases short and J 8 bases short, with 13 bases between. Germline V gives CDR1 SGDLS, CDR2 YYNGEE. CDR3 size: 12 residues. The CDR3 loop is CASSDGRGGYTF. CDR3 in DNA: TGTGCCAGCAGTGACGGAAGGGGCGGCTACACCTTC.

This chain connects TRBV6-5 to TRBJ2-5, with 7 bases fitting TRBD1. This CDR3 contains 13 residues. V dropped 6 bases and J dropped 1; count of bases not matched to a gene: 2. Per germline, CDR1 MNHEY and CDR2 SVGAGI. The CDR3 DNA reads TGTGCCAGCAGGAGGGACAGCCAAGAGACCCAGTACTTC. Its protein is CASRRDSQETQYF.

The rearrangement joins TRBV29-1 to TRBJ1-1, with a tentative D call TRBD1 (6 bases). Germline V lookup: CDR1 SQVTM, CDR2 ANQGSEA. The CDR3 loop spans 14 amino acids. V lost 6 bases and J 5 bases, leaving 19 bases between the germline ends. CDR3 protein: CSVSLTTGTTEAFF. CDR3 nucleotides: TGCAGCGTCAGCCTGACCACCGGGACAACTGAAGCTTTCTTT.

V gene TRBV4-1 combines with J gene TRBJ2-1; a weak D match, TRBD2 (6 bases). CDR3 size: 16 residues. The germline V gene has CDR1 MGHRA and CDR2 YSYEKL. V dropped 2 bases and J dropped 7 bases, with 18 bases sitting between them. The CDR3 DNA reads TGCGCCAGCAGCCAATCCTTGGCGGAGGGCCAAAATGAGCAGTTCTTC. This codes for CASSQSLAEGQNEQFF.

This clone was observed a handful of times. The chain employs TRBV20-1 and TRBJ1-1, with D hard to call. The CDR3 extends over 11 amino acids. V lost 8 bases and J lost 2, with 9 bases in between. Germline-derived CDR1 and CDR2 are DFQATT and SNEGSKA (reference sequence). The CDR3 loop reads CSKDINTEAFF. CDR3 bases: TGCAGTAAGGATATCAACACTGAAGCTTTCTTT.

The V call is TRBV2, the J call TRBJ2-1; TRBD2 aligns across 7 bases. Looked up from germline, CDR1 is SNHLY and CDR2 is FYNNEI. Trimming removed 4 bases from V and 6 bases from J; junction bases left unmatched: 12. The length of the CDR3 is 16 residues. The CDR3 DNA is TGTGCCAGCAGTGTAGAGCCTAGCGGAGGGATCAATGAGCAGTTCTTC. Translation gives CASSVEPSGGINEQFF.

This clone was seen only a few times. CDR3 protein: CASSLAGPSSYNEQFF. As DNA, the CDR3 is TGCGCCAGCAGCTTGGCCGGTCCCAGCTCCTACAATGAGCAGTTCTTC. The rearrangement uses TRBV5-1 and TRBJ2-1; D remains unclear. The CDR3 extends over 16 amino acids. Germline values: CDR1 SGHRS, CDR2 YFSETQ. Deletions cut 0 bases from V and 0 bases from J, with 10 bases between.

The chain is built from TRBV6-6 and TRBJ2-2; 7 nucleotides align to TRBD2. The CDR3 runs 13 residues. V was clipped by 6 bases and J by 6 bases; unmatched bases: 4. Germline V gene lookup returns CDR1 MNHNY and CDR2 SVGAGI (reference sequence). CDR3 sequence (DNA): TGTGCCAGCAGAGGGAGCGGGGCCGGGGAGCTGTTTTTT. The encoded protein is CASRGSGAGELFF.

This clone turned up a few times. The chain uses TRBV29-1 and TRBJ1-5; D gene unclear. CDR3 length: 12 amino acids. Trimming shortened V by 4 bases and J by 6 bases, and 10 bases separated the two germline ends. Germline V gene sequence: CDR1 SQVTM, CDR2 ANQGSEA. CDR3 DNA sequence: TGCAGCGTTGTATCGCCGGGTCAGCCCCAGCATTTT. This sequence encodes CSVVSPGQPQHF.

The chain is built from TRBV30 and TRBJ2-3; D gene uncertain. Trimming cost V 4 bases and J 2 bases, with 10 bases left between them. This CDR3 has 13 amino acids. CDR1 GTSNPN and CDR2 SVGIG come from the germline V gene (reference sequence). Written as DNA, the CDR3 is TGTGCCTGGAACACCCGTACCACAGATACGCAGTATTTT. Protein sequence: CAWNTRTTDTQYF.

A few counts support this clone. The rearrangement uses TRBV7-2 and TRBJ1-5; no definite D call. The germline CDR1 and CDR2 sequences are SGHTA and FQGNSA. The CDR3 runs 13 residues. Trimming removed 5 bases from V and 1 base from J, with 6 bases in between. The CDR3 spells CASSPRSNQPQHF. As DNA, the CDR3 is TGTGCCAGCAGCCCGAGGAGCAATCAGCCCCAGCATTTT.

This clone appeared a few times. The rearrangement joins TRBV29-1 to TRBJ2-1, with D possibly matching TRBD2 (7 bases). The CDR3 has 14 amino acids. The V end lost 4 bases, the J end lost 6 bases, and 16 bases lay between the germline ends. CDR1 and CDR2 (germline): SQVTM, ANQGSEA. The CDR3 DNA reads as TGCAGCGTTGTGAGGGGGGGTAGAGTCAATGAGCAGTTCTTC. Protein product: CSVVRGGRVNEQFF.

V usage is TRBV5-1 and J usage is TRBJ2-7; D not resolved. Germline V CDR1 and CDR2: SGHRS, YFSETQ. The CDR3 is made up of 15 amino acids. V dropped 1 base and J dropped 7 bases, with 18 bases sitting between them. The CDR3, as DNA: TGCGCCAGCAGCTTGAATCGGCCGACCTACGAAGAGCAGTACTTC. It translates to CASSLNRPTYEEQYF.

The sample holds a few counts of this clone. This chain links TRBV2 with TRBJ1-1; D unclear. Trimming pared 3 bases from V and 1 base from J, leaving 9 bases between. CDR1 SNHLY and CDR2 FYNNEI come from the germline V gene. The CDR3 contains 14 residues. CDR3 sequence: CASSDRAGNTEAFF. The CDR3 DNA follows: TGTGCCAGCAGTGACCGGGCGGGGAACACTGAAGCTTTCTTT.

The chain uses TRBV30 and TRBJ2-1; TRBD2 matches at 7 bases. With 2 bases clipped from V and 1 base from J, the junction kept 11 bases outside the gene matches. The CDR3 is 17 amino acids. Germline CDR1 and CDR2: GTSNPN and SVGIG (reference sequence). The CDR3 sequence: CAWSKTRGSGSYNEQFF. The CDR3 nucleotides read TGTGCCTGGAGTAAGACTCGAGGTAGCGGGTCCTACAATGAGCAGTTCTTC.